This is a list of T cell receptor beta chains from one sample in a study of response to subunit inactivated influenza vaccine. TCRdb analysed the RT-PCR reads with MiXCR anew, one entry per CDR3 protein. The sample lists hundreds of thousands of distinct CDR3 sequences, about 20% occurring once. This sample comprised PBMCs from blood, obtained less than 22 months after vaccination. The origin of the receptors is a man between 50 and 69 years old who received an inactivated influenza vaccine. Each CDR3 is given with its conserved first and last residue. D genes are given only for firm matches. Not all rows give a size; the values are once, few, many and, for expanded clones, a class.

j_gene	v_gene	d_gene	abundance	CDR3aa	CDR3nt
TRBJ2-7	TRBV29-1	TRBD1	few	CSGSPGQGYEQYF	TGCAGCGGCAGCCCGGGACAGGGCTACGAGCAGTACTTC
TRBJ2-7	TRBV20-1	NA	NA	CSARGTVFSYEQYF	TGCAGTGCTAGAGGGACAGTATTCTCCTACGAGCAGTACTTC
TRBJ1-1	TRBV7-9	TRBD1	many	CASSLQGAANTEAFF	TGTGCCAGCAGCCTACAGGGGGCGGCGAACACTGAAGCTTTCTTT
TRBJ2-1	TRBV3-1	TRBD2	few	CASSQGTSGLNEQFF	TGTGCCAGCAGCCAAGGGACTAGCGGCCTCAATGAGCAGTTCTTC
TRBJ1-1	TRBV7-8	NA	NA	CASSLARYRDGAHNTEAFF	TGTGCCAGCAGCTTAGCGCGCTACAGGGATGGGGCACATAACACTGAAGCTTTCTTT
TRBJ2-3	TRBV5-1	NA	NA	CASSAGHSTDTQYF	TGCGCCAGCAGCGCGGGACATAGCACAGATACGCAGTATTTT
TRBJ2-3	TRBV20-1	TRBD2	NA	CSARDLSGGADTQYF	TGCAGTGCTAGAGATCTTAGCGGGGGGGCAGATACGCAGTATTTT
TRBJ1-5	TRBV29-1	TRBD1	many	CSVKTGGNQPQHF	TGCAGCGTTAAGACAGGGGGCAATCAGCCCCAGCATTTT
TRBJ2-1	TRBV20-1	NA	few	CSAAPHYNEQFF	TGCAGTGCCGCGCCACACTACAATGAGCAGTTCTTC
TRBJ1-2	TRBV21-1	NA	NA	CASSKGGASYGYTF	TGTGCCAGCAGCAAAGGGGGCGCGAGCTATGGCTACACCTTC
TRBJ1-6	TRBV3-1	NA	many	CASSQTWGRNRVRGSPLHF	TGTGCCAGCAGCCAAACTTGGGGCCGGAACAGGGTACGTGGTTCACCCCTCCACTTT
TRBJ2-3	TRBV7-2	NA	NA	CASSLPGLDTQYF	TGTGCCAGCAGCTTACCAGGGTTAGATACGCAGTATTTT
TRBJ2-1	TRBV29-1	NA	NA	CSHSDNPYNEQFF	TGCAGCCACTCGGACAATCCATACAATGAGCAGTTCTTC
TRBJ2-4	TRBV7-2	TRBD1	few	CASSTGQGNIQYF	TGTGCCAGCAGCACGGGACAGGGTAACATTCAGTACTTC
TRBJ2-3	TRBV20-1	NA	NA	CSAFKGPSERTDTQYF	TGCAGTGCTTTTAAGGGGCCTAGCGAACGCACAGATACGCAGTATTTT
TRBJ2-5	TRBV4-2	NA	NA	CASSQESGGYQETQYF	TGTGCCAGCAGCCAAGAAAGTGGCGGGTACCAAGAGACCCAGTACTTC
TRBJ1-2	TRBV5-1	NA	NA	CASSLDPGSYGYTF	TGCGCCAGCAGCTTGGATCCGGGCTCCTATGGCTACACCTTC
TRBJ1-4	TRBV5-5	NA	few	CASSLWVGNEKLFF	TGTGCCAGCAGCTTGTGGGTAGGGAATGAAAAACTGTTTTTT
TRBJ1-2	TRBV29-1	TRBD1	few	CSVSRDRGPLGYGYTF	TGCAGCGTATCCCGGGACAGGGGTCCCTTAGGCTATGGCTACACCTTC
TRBJ2-3	TRBV2	NA	few	CASSALGDTQYF	TGTGCCAGCAGTGCGCTAGGTGATACGCAGTATTTT
TRBJ1-3	TRBV4-1	TRBD1	many	CASSQVRGGANTIYF	TGCGCCAGCAGCCAAGTAAGAGGGGGCGCGAACACCATATATTTT
TRBJ1-4	TRBV20-1	TRBD1	few	CSAETGSDEKLFF	TGCAGTGCCGAGACAGGGTCTGATGAAAAACTGTTTTTT